This T cell receptor (beta chain) came from a study of CD8+ T cells in alopecia areata. This clone was seen a single time. Treatment indicated: oral pan-JAK inhibitor, 5-10 mg twice daily. PBMCs provided sorted CD4+ and CD8+ T cells. Sequencing used cDNA as its template, made by extracting RNA and reverse transcribing it. Clones were read by immunoSEQ multiplex PCR, and TCRdb kept only the in-frame ones, dropping some. This table holds more than 150,000 clones, around 51% found once. The receptor was derived from a human donor with alopecia areata. Sample: CD8+ T cells sorted from blood, taken between weeks 51 and 54, from a patient treated with tofacitinib.

Here the CDR3 DNA reads TGTGCCAGCAGCTTAGTCTTGCCAGGGGGTAATGAGCAGTTCTTC. It codes for CASSLVLPGGNEQFF. The J gene is TRBJ2-1, the V gene TRBV7-8, with 7 bases lining up with TRBD1. V gave up 1 base and J gave up 7 bases; unmatched junction bases: 7. CDR1 is SGHVS, CDR2 FQNEAQ, per germline. The CDR3 runs to 15 residues.